This TCR beta chain was captured in a study of OX40 agonist ivuxolimab in advanced cancers. Trimming took 3 bases from V and 1 from J; bases not matched to a gene: 4. The CDR3 loop spans 16 amino acids. Per the germline V gene, CDR1 is SGHVS and CDR2 is FQNEAQ. Sequencing used immunoSEQ multiplex PCR; TCRdb keeps in-frame clones, though not all of them. The table records some 20,000 clones, about 90% of them present only once. Overall study findings and caveats: The CD4+ and CD8+ T cells in the blood had expanded clonally by week 6 at 0.1 to 3.0 mg/kg.

This clone was observed many times. Its target is unknown. This specimen was CD4+ or CD8+ T cells sorted from blood, taken in a trial of the OX40 agonist ivuxolimab. This chain links TRBV7-8 with TRBJ2-2, with 8 nucleotides matching TRBD2. The receptor's source is an adult with an advanced solid tumor such as melanoma, head and neck, liver or kidney cancer. The CDR3 sequence is CASSFGGGLNTGELFF. DNA for the CDR3: TGTGCCAGCAGCTTCGGCGGGGGGCTGAACACCGGGGAGCTGTTTTTT.